A single T cell receptor (beta chain) is shown here with its context. What it binds is not known. The entry originates in a study of cytomegalovirus exposure and HLA in healthy donors. Whole-study context: Previous work identified some 120 million unique TCR beta sequences from 200 million or so T cells. Study-level findings and limits: Further analysis, carried out later, found HLA-associated TCR beta chains more clonally expanded than equally common other chains. The majority of TCR sequences were rare, yet some public TCRs appeared in many donors.

Use of 60 Vbeta and 13 Jbeta primers characterized the PCR. Assay used: immunoSEQ multiplex PCR; TCRdb lists only in-frame clones, some missing. The table includes more than 150,000 clones, approximately 84% detected once. V was clipped by 7 bases and J by 1 base, with 11 bases between them. Germline loops: CDR1 SGHDT, CDR2 YYEEEE. The CDR3 runs to 13 residues. Sequencing used PBMCs. This clonotype originated in a man between 50 and 59 years old in good health and CMV-seronegative. This rearrangement joins TRBV5-6 to TRBJ2-5; D not certain. CDR3 DNA sequence: TGTGCCAGCGGAGAGGTTCTCCAAGAGACCCAGTACTTC. Translating gives CASGEVLQETQYF.